This TCR beta chain was sequenced for a study of cytomegalovirus exposure and HLA in healthy donors. Primers: 60 Vbeta forward and 13 Jbeta reverse. Profiling relied on immunoSEQ multiplex PCR, and the TCRdb table lists in-frame clones only, not all of them. The sample lists about 170,000 clones; about 79% were seen once. Germline CDR1 reads LNHDA; CDR2 reads SQIVND (reference sequence). V lost 1 base to trimming and J lost 6 bases; unmatched junction nucleotides: 4. This CDR3 region has 15 residues. V and J are TRBV19 and TRBJ2-3; 10 bases agree with TRBD1. Sequences were obtained from PBMCs. This clonotype originated in a woman aged 45-65 years in good health and CMV-seronegative. Here the CDR3 DNA reads TGTGCCAGTAGTATAGTCGGACAGGGGGGGGATACGCAGTATTTT. Translated: CASSIVGQGGDTQYF.